The clone carrying this T cell receptor (beta chain) was seen more than once but under ten times. This entry comes from a study of CD8+ T cells in alopecia areata. Study overall: Dosing with tofacitinib proceeded for 6 to 18 months, followed by 6 months off drug. The share of scalp area affected provided the severity score for treated patients.

cDNA prepared by RNA extraction and subsequent reverse transcription served as the template for sequencing. Produced via immunoSEQ multiplex PCR; TCRdb's table is partial and in-frame only. The sample lists 160,000 or so clones; about three fifths were seen once. Treatment in this sample: oral pan-JAK inhibitor, 5-10 mg twice daily. The sequencing used CD4+ T cells sorted from blood, collected at week 4, from a patient treated with tofacitinib. This clonotype was sampled from a human donor with alopecia areata.

The CDR3 region is CASSVGPDNSPLHF. The CDR3 nucleotides read TGTGCCAGCAGTGTGGGCCCAGATAATTCACCCCTCCACTTT. The chain has TRBV27 and TRBJ1-6; unclear D gene. The CDR3 consists of 14 residues. Per the germline V gene, CDR1 is MNHEY and CDR2 is SMNVEV (reference sequence). The ends were cut back, 5 bases at V and 5 bases at J, with 10 bases in the middle.